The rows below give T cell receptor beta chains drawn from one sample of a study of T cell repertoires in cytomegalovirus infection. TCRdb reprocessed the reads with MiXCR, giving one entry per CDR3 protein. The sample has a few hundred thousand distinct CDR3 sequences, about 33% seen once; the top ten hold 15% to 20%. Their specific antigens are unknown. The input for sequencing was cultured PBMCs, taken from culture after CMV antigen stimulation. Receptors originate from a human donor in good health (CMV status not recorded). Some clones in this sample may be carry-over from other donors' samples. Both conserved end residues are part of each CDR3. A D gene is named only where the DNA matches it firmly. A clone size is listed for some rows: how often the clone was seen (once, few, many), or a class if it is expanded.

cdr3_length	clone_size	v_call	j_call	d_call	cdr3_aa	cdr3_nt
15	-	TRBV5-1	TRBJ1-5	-	CASSLGGDANQPQHF	TGCGCCAGCAGCTTGGGAGGGGACGCGAATCAGCCCCAGCATTTT
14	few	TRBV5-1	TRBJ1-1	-	CASRSGSMNTEAFF	TGCGCCAGCAGATCTGGGTCCATGAACACTGAAGCTTTCTTT
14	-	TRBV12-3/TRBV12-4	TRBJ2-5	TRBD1	CASSLYRGIETQYF	TGTGCCAGCAGTTTGTACAGGGGTATCGAGACCCAGTACTTC
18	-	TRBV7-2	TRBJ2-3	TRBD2	CASSLGVFGGSGADTQYF	TGTGCCAGCAGCTTGGGGGTTTTTGGCGGGAGCGGCGCAGATACGCAGTATTTT
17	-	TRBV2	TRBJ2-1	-	CASSGIWSASSYNEQFF	TGTGCCAGCAGCGGCATATGGAGCGCGAGCTCCTACAATGAGCAGTTCTTC
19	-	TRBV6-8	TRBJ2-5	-	CASSPTPRQSKGLQETQYF	TGTGCCAGCAGTCCAACCCCGCGACAGAGTAAAGGCCTGCAAGAGACCCAGTACTTC
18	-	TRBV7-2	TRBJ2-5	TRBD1	CASSKPTGGYTFQETQYF	TGTGCCAGCAGCAAACCGACAGGGGGATACACCTTCCAAGAGACCCAGTACTTC
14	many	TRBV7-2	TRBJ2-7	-	CASSPRAGRNEQYF	TGTGCCAGCAGCCCTCGGGCGGGGCGTAACGAGCAGTACTTC
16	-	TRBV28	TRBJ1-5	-	CASSRKGVRGLEPQHF	TGTGCCAGCAGCCGAAAGGGGGTTAGGGGATTGGAGCCCCAGCATTTT
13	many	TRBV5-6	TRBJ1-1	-	CASSLDGSTEAFF	TGTGCCAGCAGCTTGGATGGTAGCACTGAAGCTTTCTTT
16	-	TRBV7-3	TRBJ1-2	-	CASSPKARLGADGYTF	TGTGCCAGCAGCCCAAAGGCGAGGTTGGGAGCCGATGGCTACACCTTC
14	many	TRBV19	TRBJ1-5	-	CASSIMSSNQPQHF	TGTGCCAGTAGTATTATGTCGAGCAATCAGCCCCAGCATTTT
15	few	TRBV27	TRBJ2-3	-	CASSPGQSSTDTQYF	TGTGCCAGCAGTCCAGGACAGTCTAGCACAGATACGCAGTATTTT
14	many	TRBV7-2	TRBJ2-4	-	CASSPGLGSNIQYF	TGTGCCAGCAGCCCCGGGCTGGGGTCGAACATTCAGTACTTC
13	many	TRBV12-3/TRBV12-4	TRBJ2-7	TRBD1	CASSLGTGYEQYF	TGTGCCAGCAGCTTAGGGACAGGTTACGAGCAGTACTTC
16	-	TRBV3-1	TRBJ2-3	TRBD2	CASSRRTSGRGDTQYF	TGTGCCAGCAGCCGCCGGACTAGCGGGAGAGGAGATACGCAGTATTTT
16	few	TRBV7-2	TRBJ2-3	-	CASSTWTGPRADTQYF	TGTGCCAGCAGCACCTGGACTGGACCGCGGGCAGATACGCAGTATTTT
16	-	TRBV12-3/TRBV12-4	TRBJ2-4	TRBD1	CASRGPGQGAGNIQYF	TGTGCCAGCAGGGGACCGGGACAGGGGGCGGGAAACATTCAGTACTTC
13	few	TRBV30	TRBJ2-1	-	CAWNYGGPYEQFF	TGTGCCTGGAATTACGGAGGGCCATATGAGCAGTTCTTC
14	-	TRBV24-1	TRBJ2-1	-	CATSDSGTTDEQFF	TGTGCCACCAGTGATTCCGGGACGACTGATGAGCAGTTCTTC
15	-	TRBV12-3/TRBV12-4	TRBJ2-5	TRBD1	CASRRDRGYQETQYF	TGTGCCAGCAGACGGGACAGGGGATACCAAGAGACCCAGTACTTC
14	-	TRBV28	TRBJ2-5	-	CASSPRALQETQYF	TGTGCCAGCAGTCCAAGGGCCCTCCAAGAGACCCAGTACTTC
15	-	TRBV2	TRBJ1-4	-	CASSWTEARGEKLFF	TGTGCCAGCAGCTGGACCGAGGCTCGGGGTGAAAAACTGTTTTTT
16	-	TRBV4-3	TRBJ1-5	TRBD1	CASSQDGDRGNQPQHF	TGCGCCAGCAGCCAAGATGGGGACAGGGGTAATCAGCCCCAGCATTTT
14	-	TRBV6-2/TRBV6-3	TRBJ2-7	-	CASASGTGPYEQYF	TGTGCCAGCGCATCTGGGACCGGCCCCTACGAGCAGTACTTC
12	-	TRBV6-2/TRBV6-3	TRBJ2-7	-	CASADISYEQYF	TGTGCCAGCGCGGACATATCCTACGAGCAGTACTTC
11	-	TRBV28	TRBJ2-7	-	CASTNPREQYF	TGTGCCAGCACCAACCCCCGTGAGCAGTACTTC
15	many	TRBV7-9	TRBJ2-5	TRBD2	CASSLQREIRETQYF	TGTGCCAGCAGCCTTCAGCGGGAGATACGAGAGACCCAGTACTTC
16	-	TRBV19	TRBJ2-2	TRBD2	CASSIWGRAGSGELFF	TGTGCCAGTAGTATATGGGGGAGGGCCGGTTCCGGGGAGCTGTTTTTT
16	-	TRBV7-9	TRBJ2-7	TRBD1	CASSWYGTGGSYEQYF	TGTGCCAGCAGCTGGTACGGGACAGGGGGATCCTACGAGCAGTACTTC
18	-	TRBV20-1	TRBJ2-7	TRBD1	CSARDQSSLIGQDSEQYF	TGCAGTGCTAGAGATCAAAGTTCTCTTATCGGACAGGATTCCGAGCAGTACTTC